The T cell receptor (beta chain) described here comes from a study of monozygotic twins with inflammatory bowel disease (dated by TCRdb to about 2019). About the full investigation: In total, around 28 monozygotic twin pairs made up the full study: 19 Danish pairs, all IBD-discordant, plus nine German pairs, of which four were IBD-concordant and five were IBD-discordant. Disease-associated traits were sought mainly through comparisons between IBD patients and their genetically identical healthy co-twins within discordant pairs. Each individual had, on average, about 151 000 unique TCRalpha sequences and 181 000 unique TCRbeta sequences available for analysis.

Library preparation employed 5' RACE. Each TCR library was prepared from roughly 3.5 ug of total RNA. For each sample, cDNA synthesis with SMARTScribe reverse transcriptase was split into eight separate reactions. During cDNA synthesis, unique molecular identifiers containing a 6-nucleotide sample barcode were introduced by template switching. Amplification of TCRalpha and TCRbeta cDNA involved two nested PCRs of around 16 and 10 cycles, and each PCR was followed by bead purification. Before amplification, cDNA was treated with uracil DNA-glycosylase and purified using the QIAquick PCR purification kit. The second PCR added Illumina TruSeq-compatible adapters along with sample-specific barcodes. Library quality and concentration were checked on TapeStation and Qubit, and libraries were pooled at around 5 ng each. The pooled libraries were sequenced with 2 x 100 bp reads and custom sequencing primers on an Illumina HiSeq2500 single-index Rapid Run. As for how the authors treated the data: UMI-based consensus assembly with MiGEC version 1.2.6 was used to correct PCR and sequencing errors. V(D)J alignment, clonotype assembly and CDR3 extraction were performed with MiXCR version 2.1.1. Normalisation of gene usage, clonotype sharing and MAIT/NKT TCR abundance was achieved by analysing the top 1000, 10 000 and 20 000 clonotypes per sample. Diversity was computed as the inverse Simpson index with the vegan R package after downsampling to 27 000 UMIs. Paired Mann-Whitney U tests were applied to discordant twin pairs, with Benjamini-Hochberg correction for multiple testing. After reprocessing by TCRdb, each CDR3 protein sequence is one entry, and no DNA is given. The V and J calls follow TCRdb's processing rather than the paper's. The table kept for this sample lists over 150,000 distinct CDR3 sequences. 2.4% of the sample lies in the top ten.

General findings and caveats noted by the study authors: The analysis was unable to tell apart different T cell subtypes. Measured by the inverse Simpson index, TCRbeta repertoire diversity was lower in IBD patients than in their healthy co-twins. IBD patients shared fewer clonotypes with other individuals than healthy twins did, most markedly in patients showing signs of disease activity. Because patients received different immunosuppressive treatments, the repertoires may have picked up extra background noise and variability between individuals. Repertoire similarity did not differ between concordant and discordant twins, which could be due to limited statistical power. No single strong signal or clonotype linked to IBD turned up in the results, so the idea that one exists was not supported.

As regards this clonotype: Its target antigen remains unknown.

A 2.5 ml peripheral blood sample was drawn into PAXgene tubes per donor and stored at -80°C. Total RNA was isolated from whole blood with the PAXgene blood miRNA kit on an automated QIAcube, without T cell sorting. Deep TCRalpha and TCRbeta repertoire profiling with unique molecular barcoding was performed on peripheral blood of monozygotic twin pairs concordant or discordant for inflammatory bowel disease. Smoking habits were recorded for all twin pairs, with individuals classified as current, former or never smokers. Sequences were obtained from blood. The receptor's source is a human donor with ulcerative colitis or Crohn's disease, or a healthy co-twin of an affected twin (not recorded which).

CDR3 loop: CASSQWGLNEKLFF. Recombination linked TRBV6-1 to TRBJ1-4; TCRdb returns TRBD1, unconfirmable since there is no DNA. CDR3 length: 14 amino acids, cysteine to phenylalanine. DNA is not recorded here. CDR1 and CDR2 were assigned from the germline V gene as MNHNS and SASEGT.